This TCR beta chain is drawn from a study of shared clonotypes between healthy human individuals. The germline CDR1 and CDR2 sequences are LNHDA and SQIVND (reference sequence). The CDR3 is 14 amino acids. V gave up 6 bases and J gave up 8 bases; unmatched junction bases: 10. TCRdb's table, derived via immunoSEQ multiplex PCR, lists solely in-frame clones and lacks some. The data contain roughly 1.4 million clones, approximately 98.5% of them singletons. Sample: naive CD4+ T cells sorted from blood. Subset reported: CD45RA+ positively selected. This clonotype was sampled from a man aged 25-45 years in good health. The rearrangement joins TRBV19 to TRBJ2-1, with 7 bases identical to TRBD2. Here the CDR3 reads CASRVAGVFDEQFF. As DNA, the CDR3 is TGTGCCAGTAGGGTTGCGGGAGTTTTCGATGAGCAGTTCTTC.